This T cell receptor (beta chain) was found in a study of cytomegalovirus exposure and HLA in healthy donors (dated by TCRdb to 2016 to 2017). Notes on the research overall: An earlier analysis of under 600 of the donors reported approximately 290 Gb of sequence data and 100 million to 140 million unique TCR beta sequences from approximately 180 million T cells. An early release covering approximately 600 HLA-typed donors comprised roughly 300 gigabases of sequencing data and 85 million to 100 million unique TCR sequences. Of the approximately 400 genotyped donors, over 65% fell in the genetic ancestry cluster associated with self-reported Caucasian donors. The study aimed to test whether signatures of past pathogen exposure could be identified by cataloging public T cell receptors. The T cell repertoires of under 700 subjects were profiled by immunosequencing and related to cytomegalovirus serostatus. A separate validation cohort of 100 to 150 different subjects was used in addition to the approximately 610-subject first cohort. To predict cytomegalovirus infection status, the study brought together high-throughput TCR immunosequencing, statistical association of individual TCRs with disease status, and machine learning. A later analysis re-analyzed previously published TCR beta repertoires from 650 to 800 donors and added high-resolution HLA genotyping to study TCR occurrence patterns. Rather than using new phenotypic data, the later analysis identified candidate immune exposures from TCR beta sequences and from how often those sequences occurred across donors. An earlier analysis of fewer than 700 of the donors applied high-throughput TCR beta sequencing to assess whether each TCR beta V gene segment acted as functional or pseudogenic. Donor age, sex, ethnicity and CMV serostatus were compiled together with the repertoire data. In a later genetic analysis, genome-wide SNP genotypes for 398 of the 666 donors were used, and that subset was treated as a discovery cohort. All discovery cohort repertoires had been generated on a single sequencing platform. Class I and class II HLA loci were covered by the typing at four-digit resolution. Typing coverage varied by locus: roughly 629-630 donors for A, B, C, DRB1 and DQB1; approximately 560 for DQA1; approximately 570 for DPA1; roughly 450 for DPB1. About five DR-DQ haplotypes were handled as single units for association and clustering because linkage in the cohort was strong. Among over 350 genotyped donors of the cohort, an average of around 240,000 unique TCR beta nucleotide sequences were sequenced per donor, around 20% of them non-productive. Overall results and qualifications from the work: A later analysis associated about 17,000 TCR beta sequences with specific HLA alleles at a false discovery rate of 0.05. The only immune exposure information available for the cohort was CMV serostatus. A further reported finding was that TCR beta sequences accurately predicted the HLA-A and HLA-B alleles for most subjects in the first cohort. According to a later analysis, TCR association rates differed among HLA loci, with DRB1 alleles showing the most associated TCRs and HLA-C alleles showing the fewest. V-gene and J-gene trimming of TCR beta chains was associated with a missense DCLRE1C variant in a later genetic analysis, and the association was replicated in an independent cohort. Several of the top co-occurrence clusters appeared to be linked to parvovirus B19, influenza, CMV and Epstein-Barr virus, according to a later analysis. Roughly uniform sequencing depth across donors was assumed in presence/absence analyses, although this assumption may not hold. A total of 164 TCR beta chains were listed by the study as associated with cytomegalovirus. The sequencing pipeline was judged likely to have produced a cluster of highly shared sequence variants as a technical artifact. In a later analysis, HLA-associated TCR beta chains showed more clonal expansion and lower generation probabilities than non-associated chains that were equally common. Because the 87-base-pair reads could not distinguish some IMGT-functional V segments, including TRBV6-2 and TRBV6-3, those segments were excluded. In a later analysis, most CMV-associated TCR beta chains were found to appear HLA-restricted, with HLA associations seemingly driven largely by CMV exposure. Only TCR beta chains were sequenced in this cohort, and the absence of alpha or paired-chain data limited detectable features. A few of the identified cytomegalovirus-associated TCR beta chains were confirmed in vitro to be specific for cytomegalovirus antigens. Most TCR sequences were observed very rarely across donors, whereas some public TCRs were present in many individuals. The earlier analysis of around 600 of the donors excluded approximately 17 rarely observed V segments, including chromosome 9 orphons, because counts were too low. The classifier was reported to diagnose cytomegalovirus status with high specificity and sensitivity in both the original cohort and the validation cohort. When HLA alleles, especially DR and DQ, strongly co-occurred, TCR associations were difficult to assign to individual alleles. The authors suggested that the approach could potentially be extended to other disease states and immunological phenotypes. A later genetic analysis reported fewer N-insertions in productive TCRs among donors in an Asian-associated ancestry cluster than the roughly 620-donor mean. Because some donors lacked HLA typing at each locus, the association tests relied only on the typed subset. Linkage disequilibrium might explain the correlated functional status among segregating V segments, but an unknown experimental factor could not be ruled out. Broadly in line with IMGT annotations, most TCR beta V segments showed up in productive rearrangements about 87% or about 30% of the time in an earlier analysis of several hundred of the donors.

Preparation of the library involved the immunoSEQ multiplex PCR assay. For the multiplex PCR, a mixture combining 60 forward primers for TCR Vbeta segments and 13 reverse primers for TCR Jbeta segments was used. A multiplex PCR assay on genomic DNA amplified the CDR3 region of rearranged TCR beta genes. The Illumina HiSeq System was used to sequence the amplified TCR beta libraries as 87-base-pair reads. As for how the authors treated the data: A later analysis tallied tens of millions of unique TCR beta chains across the approximately 670 repertoires, and approximately 11 million of those chains were shared by two or more donors. To remove PCR and sequencing errors, raw reads were error-corrected and collapsed into unique sequences using a nearest-neighbor algorithm that merged closely related sequences. CDR3 sequences were aligned to IMGT reference sequences to assign V, D and J gene segments. For a sequence to be retained, a match of at least six nucleotides was required to both a V gene segment and a J gene segment. Rearrangements were called productive when the CDR3 lacked stop codons and stayed in frame with V and J; all others were non-productive. Following IMGT convention, CDR3 was defined as the stretch from the second conserved V-encoded cysteine up to the conserved J-encoded phenylalanine. The earlier analysis of some 550 of the donors excluded any sequence lacking an unambiguous match to a single V gene segment. In an earlier analysis of several hundred of the donors, V segments were called functional above 56.7% productive rearrangements and were called segregating when the between-donor standard deviation exceeded 5%. A statistical classification framework was built for diagnosing cytomegalovirus status from the catalog of TCR beta chain sequences. A later analysis assigned V and J genes by comparing TCR nucleotide sequences with IMGT/GENE-DB human TR gene sequences. A later analysis assigned CDR3 sequences and most-parsimonious VDJ recombination scenarios with the TCRdist pipeline. A later analysis defined each TCR beta chain by its CDR3 amino acid sequence plus V-gene family, and excluded reads lacking a unique V-gene family. In a later analysis, 500 to 700 highly shared, low-generation-probability nucleotide sequences were removed to address suspected cross-contamination and a sequencing artifact. In a later analysis, a clonal expansion index was calculated for each public chain from normalized within-repertoire ranks of inferred template counts. In a later analysis, generation probabilities were computed using a VDJ recombination model fitted to out-of-frame rearrangements, and the results were checked against IGoR. Hypergeometric tests were used in a later analysis to score TCR-TCR, TCR-HLA and TCR-CMV co-occurrence, with a repertoire-size bias correction applied to the TCR pairs. False discovery rates were estimated in a later analysis by permuting HLA or CMV assignments 20 times. A later analysis grouped co-occurring TCRs with DBSCAN, adding TCRdist sequence similarity when clustering within HLA-allele-positive subsets. Repertoires with fewer than 30,000 or more than 120,000 public chains were left out of co-occurrence clustering, as were several repertoires with anomalous nucleotide sharing. TCRdb obtained this table from immuneACCESS and retained in-frame rearrangements with V and J assigned. These tables miss some clones; where compared with another copy, unresolved V genes account for less than half of the shortfall, and the remainder is unexplained. From that table come the V and J calls and clone size; the DNA was used to work out D and trimming. For this sample the table gives about 200,000 clones, of which around 80% were detected only once. The biggest ten clones account for 4.4% of the sample.

The cohort comprised several hundred healthy bone marrow donors. At the time of sampling, all cohort members were nominally healthy, though unrecorded immune exposures were likely present. The donor tested CMV seropositive and was one of the 289 seropositive cohort members. Each donor provided a peripheral blood sample, and peripheral blood mononuclear cells were used for TCR beta sequencing. Genomic DNA extraction from the blood cell samples was performed with the Qiagen DNeasy Blood Extraction Kit. CDR1 and CDR2 were assigned from the germline V gene as SGHDT and YYEEEE. Compared with germline, V lacks 4 bases and J lacks 5 bases; bases without a gene match: 2. From cysteine to phenylalanine, the CDR3 is 13 amino acids long. The read is trimmed to its CDR3 DNA, 39 bases read in frame from base 1. To note about this clone: Its binding antigen is unknown. No base quality information exists; no much larger clone differs at one position.

Specimen: PBMCs. This receptor was taken from a woman aged 25 to 45 in good health and CMV-seropositive. Here the chain combines TRBV5-6 and TRBJ2-2; 7 bases in between match TRBD1. The DNA is as follows: TGTGCCAGCAGCCCAGGGGGTACCGGGGAGCTGTTTTTT. It is translated as CASSPGGTGELFF.